Listed here is a single TCR beta chain. These data are taken from a study of blood T cell repertoires in COVID-19. For the study at large: Specimens from acute and convalescent COVID-19 originated in the United States, Italy and Spain. T cells, B-cell-depleted T cells, or PBMCs supplied cDNA or gDNA.

In the authors' methods: Estimated nucleated cell counts came from reference gene primer amplification. Method: immunoSEQ multiplex PCR; TCRdb's copy keeps in-frame clones and lacks some. Clonal size and the V and J genes are those of that table, whereas D and trimming came from the DNA. Here the sample spans around 260,000 clones, 65% to 90% being singletons. Per germline, CDR1 LGHDT and CDR2 YNNKEL (reference sequence). The CDR3 covers 14 residues. The V end lost 2 bases, the J end lost 4 bases, and 11 bases lay between the germline ends. The clonotype was recovered from a human donor in a cohort sampled during active COVID-19. The J gene is TRBJ1-1, the V gene TRBV3-1 (or the pseudogene TRBV3-2); the D gene is possibly TRBD1 (5 bases). The sample was peripheral blood. The CDR3 DNA reads as TGTGCCAGCAGCCAACGGGACGGGGGCACTGAAGCTTTCTTT. Residues: CASSQRDGGTEAFF.